This T cell receptor (beta chain) was found in a study of OX40 agonist ivuxolimab in advanced cancers. The CDR3 is 13 amino acids. The V and J ends lost 4 bases and 3 bases respectively, with 12 bases between them. CDR1 and CDR2 from the germline V gene are GTSNPN and SVGIG (reference sequence). Broader study findings: Partly responding patients at 0.1-3.0 mg/kg showed some of the smallest clonal expansion.

With regard to this clone: Its antigen remains unidentified.

Some clones are missing from TCRdb's copy, which holds only in-frame ones; the method was immunoSEQ multiplex PCR. Among some 22,000 clones listed, 88% were seen once. Sample: CD4+ or CD8+ T cells sorted from blood, taken in a trial of the OX40 agonist ivuxolimab. V is TRBV30 and J is TRBJ1-2, with unresolved D. The TCR was taken from an adult with an advanced solid tumor such as melanoma, head and neck, liver or kidney cancer. CDR3 sequence: CAWKAPTYYGYTF. CDR3 bases: TGTGCCTGGAAAGCCCCCACCTACTATGGCTACACCTTC.